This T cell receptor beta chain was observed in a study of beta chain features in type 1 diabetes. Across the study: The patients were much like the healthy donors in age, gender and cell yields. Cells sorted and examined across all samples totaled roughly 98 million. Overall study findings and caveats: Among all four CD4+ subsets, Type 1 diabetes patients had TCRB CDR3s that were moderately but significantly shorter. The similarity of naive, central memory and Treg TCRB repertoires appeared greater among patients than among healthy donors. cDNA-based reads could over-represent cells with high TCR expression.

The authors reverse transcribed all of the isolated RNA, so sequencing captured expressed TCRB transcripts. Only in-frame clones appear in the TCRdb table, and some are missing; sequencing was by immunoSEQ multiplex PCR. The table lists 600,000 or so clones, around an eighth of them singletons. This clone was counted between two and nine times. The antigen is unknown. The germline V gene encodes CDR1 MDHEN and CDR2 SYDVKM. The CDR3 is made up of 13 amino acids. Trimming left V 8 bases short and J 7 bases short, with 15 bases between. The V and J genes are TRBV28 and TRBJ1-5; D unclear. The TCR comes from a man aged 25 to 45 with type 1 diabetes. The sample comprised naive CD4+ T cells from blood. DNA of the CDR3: TGTGCCAGCCGAGGGCAGGCGGGACAGCCCCAGCATTTT. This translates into CASRGQAGQPQHF.